This TCR beta chain was observed in a study of blood T cells in healthy people across ages. Study-level results: The recorded TCR beta diversity per million T cells decreased in a roughly linear manner with age. Total diversity from one million sequenced T cells was likely underestimated.

From germline, CDR1 is SGHTA and CDR2 FQGNSA. CDR3 length equals 13 residues. Using a J-beta primer mix together with a sample-barcoded 5' primer, a second PCR was run for about 6 to 12 cycles. TCRdb ran MiXCR on the 5' RACE reads and lists one entry per CDR3 protein. Of 1.5 million to 2 million distinct CDR3 sequences in the sample, around 48% were seen once. This clonotype came up a few times. Its antigen is as yet unknown. Donors were healthy Caucasian individuals from Russia aged roughly 6 to 90. Roughly 10 milliliters of peripheral blood were drawn from each donor. This chain connects TRBV7-2 to TRBJ2-7; D remains unclear. The J call may not be correct, given that the DNA end is closer to TRBJ2-5. This clonotype was sampled from a woman aged 35 to 49 in good health. The source material was blood. The DNA for the CDR3 is TGTGCCAGCAGCTTCCAGAGGCAAGAGACCCAGTACTTC. Amino acids: CASSFQRQETQYF.